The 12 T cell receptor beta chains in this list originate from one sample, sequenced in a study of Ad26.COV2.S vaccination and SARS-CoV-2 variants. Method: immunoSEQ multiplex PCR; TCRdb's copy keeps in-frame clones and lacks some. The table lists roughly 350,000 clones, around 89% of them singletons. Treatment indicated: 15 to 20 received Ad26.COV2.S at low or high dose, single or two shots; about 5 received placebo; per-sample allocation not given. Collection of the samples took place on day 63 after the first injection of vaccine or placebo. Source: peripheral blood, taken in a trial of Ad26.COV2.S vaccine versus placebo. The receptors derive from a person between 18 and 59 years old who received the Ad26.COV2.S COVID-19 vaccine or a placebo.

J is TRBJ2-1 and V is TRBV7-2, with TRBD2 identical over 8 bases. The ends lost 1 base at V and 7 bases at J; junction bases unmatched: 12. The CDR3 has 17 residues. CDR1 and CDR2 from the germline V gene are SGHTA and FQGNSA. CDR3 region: CASSLGRPTGGGNEQFF. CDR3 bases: TGTGCCAGCAGCTTAGGCCGCCCGACGGGAGGGGGGAATGAGCAGTTCTTC.

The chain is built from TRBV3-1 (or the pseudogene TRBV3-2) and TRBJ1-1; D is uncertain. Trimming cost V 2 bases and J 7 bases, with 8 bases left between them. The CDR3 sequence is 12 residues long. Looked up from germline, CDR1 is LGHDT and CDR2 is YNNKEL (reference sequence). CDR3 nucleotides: TGTGCCAGCAGCCAATTAGGCGGTGAAGCTTTCTTT. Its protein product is CASSQLGGEAFF.

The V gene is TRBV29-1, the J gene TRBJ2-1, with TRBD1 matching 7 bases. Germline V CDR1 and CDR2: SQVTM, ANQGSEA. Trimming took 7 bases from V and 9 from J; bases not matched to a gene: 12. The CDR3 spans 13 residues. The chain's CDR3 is CSAGRQGGGEQFF. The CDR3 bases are TGCAGCGCGGGTAGACAGGGCGGTGGTGAGCAGTTCTTC.

This chain's CDR3 is CASSLNPDDSYTF. CDR3 nucleotide sequence: TGTGCCAGCAGCCTTAACCCAGATGACAGCTACACCTTC. The rearrangement links TRBV12-3 or TRBV12-4 to TRBJ1-2; D not resolved. Trimming left V 6 bases short and J 9 bases short, with 17 bases between. This CDR3 has 13 residues.

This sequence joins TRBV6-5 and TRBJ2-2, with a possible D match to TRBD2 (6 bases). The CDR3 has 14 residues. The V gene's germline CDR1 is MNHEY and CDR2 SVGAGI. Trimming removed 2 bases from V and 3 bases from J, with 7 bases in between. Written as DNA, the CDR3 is TGTGCCAGCAGTTACGGGAGGCACACCGGGGAGCTGTTTTTT. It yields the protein CASSYGRHTGELFF.

CDR3 sequence (DNA): TGTGCCAGCAGCTCAGGTCCCGTTTTCGAGCAGTACTTC. Encoded protein: CASSSGPVFEQYF. The chain has TRBV7-3 and TRBJ2-7; no reliable D call. The CDR3 totals 13 residues. The V and J ends lost 4 bases and 6 bases respectively, with 13 bases between them. The germline gives CDR1 SGHTA, CDR2 FQGTGA.

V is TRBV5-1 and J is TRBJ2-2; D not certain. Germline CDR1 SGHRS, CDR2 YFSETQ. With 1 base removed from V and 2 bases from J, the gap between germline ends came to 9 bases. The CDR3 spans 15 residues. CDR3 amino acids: CASSLNGDNTGELFF. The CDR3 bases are TGCGCCAGCAGCTTGAATGGAGACAACACCGGGGAGCTGTTTTTT.

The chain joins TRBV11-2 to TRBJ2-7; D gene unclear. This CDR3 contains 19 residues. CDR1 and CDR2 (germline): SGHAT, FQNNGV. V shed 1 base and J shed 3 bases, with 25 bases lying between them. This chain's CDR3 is CASSLVFAKIITKHYEQYF. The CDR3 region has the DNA TGTGCCAGCAGCTTAGTGTTTGCGAAGATAATAACGAAACACTACGAGCAGTACTTC.

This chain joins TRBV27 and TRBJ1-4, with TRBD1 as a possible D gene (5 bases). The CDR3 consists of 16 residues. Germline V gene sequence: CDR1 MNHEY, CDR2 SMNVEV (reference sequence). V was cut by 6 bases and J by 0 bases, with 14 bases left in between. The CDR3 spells CASSAGIPSTNEKLFF. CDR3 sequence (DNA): TGTGCCAGCAGCGCAGGGATTCCCTCAACTAATGAAAAACTGTTTTTT.

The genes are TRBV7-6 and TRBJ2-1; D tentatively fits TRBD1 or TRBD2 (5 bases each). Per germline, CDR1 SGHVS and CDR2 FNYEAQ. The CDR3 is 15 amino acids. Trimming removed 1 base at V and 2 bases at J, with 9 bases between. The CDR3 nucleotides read TGTGCCAGCAGCTTAGGGGACGGTACCTACAATGAGCAGTTCTTC. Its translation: CASSLGDGTYNEQFF.

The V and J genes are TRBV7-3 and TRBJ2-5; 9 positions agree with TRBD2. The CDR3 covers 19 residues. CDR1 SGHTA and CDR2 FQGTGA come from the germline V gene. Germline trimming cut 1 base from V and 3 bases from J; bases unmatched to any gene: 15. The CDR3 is CASSLRFPAGGPNEETQYF. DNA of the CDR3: TGTGCCAGCAGCTTAAGATTTCCAGCGGGGGGACCGAACGAAGAGACCCAGTACTTC. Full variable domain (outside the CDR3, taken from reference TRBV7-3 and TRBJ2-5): GAGVSQTPSNKVTEKGKYVELRCDPISGHTALYWYRQSLGQGPEFLIYFQGTGAADDSGLPNDRFFAVRPEGSVSTLKIQRTERGDSAVYLCASSLRFPAGGPNEETQYFGPGTRLLVL.

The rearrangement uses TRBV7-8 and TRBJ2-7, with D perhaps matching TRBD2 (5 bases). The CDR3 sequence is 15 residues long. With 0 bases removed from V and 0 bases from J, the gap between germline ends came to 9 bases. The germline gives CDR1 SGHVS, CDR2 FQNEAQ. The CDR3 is CASSLAVGSSYEQYF. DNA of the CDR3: TGTGCCAGCAGCTTAGCTGTGGGGAGCTCCTACGAGCAGTACTTC.